This T cell receptor beta chain was identified in a study of CD8+CD57+ T cells in acquired aplastic anemia. TCR beta VDJ and CDR3 profiles were obtained from a genomic DNA template. TCRdb reanalysed the reads using MiXCR and keeps one entry per CDR3 protein. This sample has approximately 220,000 distinct CDR3 sequences, with roughly 50% found just once. Trimming took off 3 bases at V and 8 bases at J, with 13 bases between the two ends. CDR3 length equals 14 residues. Germline CDR1 and CDR2: LNHDA and SQIVND (reference sequence). The authors sequenced patients whose flow cytometry had shown CD8+CD57+ cell expansion.

This sequence was found in a human donor with aplastic anemia. The sample was sorted CD4+, CD8+, or CD8+CD57+ T cells (not recorded which) from PBMCs. This sequence joins TRBV19 and TRBJ2-2; no clear D. CDR3 sequence (DNA): TGTGCCAGTAGTATTATTCGGACCTCTGGGGAGCTGTTTTTT. This translates into CASSIIRTSGELFF.